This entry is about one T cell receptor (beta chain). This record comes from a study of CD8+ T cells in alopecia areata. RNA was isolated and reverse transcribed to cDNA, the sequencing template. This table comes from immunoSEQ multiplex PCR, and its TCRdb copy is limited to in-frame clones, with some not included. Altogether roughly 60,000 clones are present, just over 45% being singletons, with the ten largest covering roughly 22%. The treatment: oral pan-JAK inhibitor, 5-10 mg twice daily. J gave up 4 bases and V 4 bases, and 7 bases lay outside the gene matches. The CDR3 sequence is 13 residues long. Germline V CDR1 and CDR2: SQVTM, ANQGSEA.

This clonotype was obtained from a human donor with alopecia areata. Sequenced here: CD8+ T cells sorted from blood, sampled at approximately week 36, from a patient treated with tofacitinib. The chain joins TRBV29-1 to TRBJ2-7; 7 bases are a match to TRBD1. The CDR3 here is CSVGRQGGYEQYF. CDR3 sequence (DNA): TGCAGCGTTGGAAGACAGGGTGGTTACGAGCAGTACTTC.